The rows below give T cell receptor beta chains drawn from one sample of a study of cytomegalovirus exposure and HLA in healthy donors. TCRdb's copy holds only in-frame clones and misses some; the assay was immunoSEQ multiplex PCR. Here the sample spans under 150,000 clones, approximately 80% being singletons. The sample comprised PBMCs. The receptors shown here come from a woman between 45 and 60 years old in good health and CMV-seropositive. Both conserved end residues are part of each CDR3. Fields, in order: V gene, J gene, clone size, D gene, CDR3 protein, CDR3 DNA. The D gene is left open where the match is weak. The size field is filled for only some rows; it gives once, few, many or a size class.

v_call: TRBV29-1; j_call: TRBJ1-1; clone_size: .; d_call: TRBD1; cdr3_aa: CSVQARQGGTEAFF; cdr3_nt: TGCAGCGTCCAAGCTCGACAGGGAGGAACTGAAGCTTTCTTT
v_call: TRBV5-4; j_call: TRBJ1-4; clone_size: .; d_call: .; cdr3_aa: CASSRDWGNEKLFF; cdr3_nt: TGTGCCAGCAGTCGGGACTGGGGGAATGAAAAACTGTTTTTT
v_call: TRBV11-2; j_call: TRBJ1-1; clone_size: .; d_call: TRBD1; cdr3_aa: CASSWTGGGNTEAFF; cdr3_nt: TGTGCCAGCAGCTGGACAGGGGGGGGGAACACTGAAGCTTTCTTT
v_call: TRBV2; j_call: TRBJ1-4; clone_size: few; d_call: TRBD1; cdr3_aa: CASRGDRGSNEKLFF; cdr3_nt: TGTGCCAGCAGAGGTGACAGGGGCTCGAATGAAAAACTGTTTTTT
v_call: TRBV9; j_call: TRBJ1-2; clone_size: .; d_call: .; cdr3_aa: CASSVAPVNYGYTF; cdr3_nt: TGTGCCAGCAGCGTAGCTCCGGTTAACTATGGCTACACCTTC
v_call: TRBV18; j_call: TRBJ1-4; clone_size: .; d_call: .; cdr3_aa: CASSPSTEHNEKLFF; cdr3_nt: TGTGCCAGCTCACCTTCGACAGAGCATAATGAAAAACTGTTTTTT
v_call: TRBV5-1; j_call: TRBJ2-7; clone_size: few; d_call: TRBD2; cdr3_aa: CASSLGAGGPYEQYF; cdr3_nt: TGCGCCAGCAGCTTGGGTGCGGGGGGACCGTACGAGCAGTACTTC
v_call: TRBV5-1; j_call: TRBJ2-3; clone_size: .; d_call: .; cdr3_aa: CAREGESTDTQYF; cdr3_nt: TGCGCCAGAGAGGGGGAGTCCACAGATACGCAGTATTTT
v_call: TRBV7-9; j_call: TRBJ2-7; clone_size: .; d_call: TRBD1; cdr3_aa: CASSLTGQGVDEQYF; cdr3_nt: TGTGCCAGCAGCTTAACGGGACAGGGGGTAGACGAGCAGTACTTC
v_call: TRBV5-1; j_call: TRBJ2-3; clone_size: .; d_call: TRBD1; cdr3_aa: CASSLQGAGTDTQYF; cdr3_nt: TGCGCCAGCAGCTTGCAGGGGGCTGGGACAGATACGCAGTATTTT
v_call: TRBV19; j_call: TRBJ1-1; clone_size: few; d_call: TRBD1; cdr3_aa: CASSTRGPTGATEAFF; cdr3_nt: TGTGCCAGTAGTACCCGGGGGCCCACAGGGGCCACTGAAGCTTTCTTT
v_call: TRBV6-1; j_call: TRBJ2-5; clone_size: .; d_call: .; cdr3_aa: CASSGNSQETQYF; cdr3_nt: TGTGCCAGCAGTGGAAACAGCCAAGAGACCCAGTACTTC
v_call: TRBV28; j_call: TRBJ1-2; clone_size: .; d_call: .; cdr3_aa: CASASGGSWYGYTF; cdr3_nt: TGTGCCAGCGCCAGCGGGGGATCATGGTATGGCTACACCTTC
v_call: TRBV13; j_call: TRBJ1-2; clone_size: .; d_call: TRBD1; cdr3_aa: CASSPGQGYGYTF; cdr3_nt: TGTGCCAGCAGCCCCGGACAGGGGTACGGCTACACCTTC
v_call: TRBV5-4; j_call: TRBJ2-1; clone_size: .; d_call: TRBD1; cdr3_aa: CASSLAATGSYNEQFF; cdr3_nt: TGTGCCAGCAGCTTGGCCGCGACAGGGTCCTACAATGAGCAGTTCTTC
v_call: TRBV30; j_call: TRBJ1-1; clone_size: .; d_call: TRBD1; cdr3_aa: CAWRQQGGDTEAFF; cdr3_nt: TGTGCCTGGAGACAACAGGGGGGGGACACTGAAGCTTTCTTT
v_call: TRBV13; j_call: TRBJ1-2; clone_size: .; d_call: TRBD1; cdr3_aa: CASSPGGQRFNYGYTF; cdr3_nt: TGTGCCAGCAGCCCAGGGGGACAGAGATTTAACTATGGCTACACCTTC
v_call: TRBV7-9; j_call: TRBJ1-1; clone_size: .; d_call: TRBD1; cdr3_aa: CASSSQGQGRRTEAFF; cdr3_nt: TGTGCCAGCAGCTCCCAGGGACAGGGACGACGGACTGAAGCTTTCTTT
v_call: TRBV15; j_call: TRBJ2-2; clone_size: few; d_call: TRBD1; cdr3_aa: CATSRARGQSGELFF; cdr3_nt: TGTGCCACCAGCAGAGCCAGGGGGCAGTCCGGGGAGCTGTTTTTT
v_call: TRBV7-9; j_call: TRBJ1-2; clone_size: once; d_call: TRBD1; cdr3_aa: CASSSNPGQGVNYGYTF; cdr3_nt: TGTGCCAGCAGCTCGAATCCAGGACAGGGGGTTAACTATGGCTACACCTTC
v_call: TRBV5-6; j_call: TRBJ2-5; clone_size: few; d_call: .; cdr3_aa: CASSQTGTQYF; cdr3_nt: TGTGCCAGCAGCCAGACTGGGACCCAGTACTTC
v_call: TRBV7-3; j_call: TRBJ1-6; clone_size: few; d_call: .; cdr3_aa: CASSFVTGGNSPLHF; cdr3_nt: TGTGCCAGCAGCTTTGTGACCGGAGGGAATTCACCCCTCCACTTT
v_call: TRBV28; j_call: TRBJ2-2; clone_size: .; d_call: .; cdr3_aa: CASILGRGNTGELFF; cdr3_nt: TGTGCCAGCATTCTGGGGCGGGGAAACACCGGGGAGCTGTTTTTT
v_call: TRBV18; j_call: TRBJ1-1; clone_size: once; d_call: .; cdr3_aa: CASSPPTVVANTEAFF; cdr3_nt: TGTGCCAGCTCACCACCTACAGTTGTGGCGAACACTGAAGCTTTCTTT
v_call: TRBV19; j_call: TRBJ1-5; clone_size: .; d_call: TRBD1; cdr3_aa: CASSIQTGGGNQPQHF; cdr3_nt: TGTGCCAGTAGTATCCAGACAGGGGGCGGCAATCAGCCCCAGCATTTT
v_call: TRBV5-8; j_call: TRBJ2-3; clone_size: .; d_call: TRBD1; cdr3_aa: CASSRGQDSDTQYF; cdr3_nt: TGTGCCAGCAGCCGTGGACAGGACTCAGATACGCAGTATTTT
v_call: TRBV30; j_call: TRBJ1-2; clone_size: .; d_call: .; cdr3_aa: CAWSGGPGTRGYTF; cdr3_nt: TGTGCCTGGAGTGGGGGGCCAGGGACTAGGGGCTACACCTTC
v_call: TRBV15; j_call: TRBJ1-6; clone_size: .; d_call: .; cdr3_aa: CATSQLQGNSPLHF; cdr3_nt: TGTGCCACCTCCCAGCTCCAGGGTAATTCACCCCTCCACTTT
v_call: TRBV9; j_call: TRBJ1-4; clone_size: .; d_call: .; cdr3_aa: CASSTRDIGIGTNEKLFF; cdr3_nt: TGTGCCAGCAGCACCCGGGACATCGGTATTGGGACTAATGAAAAACTGTTTTTT
v_call: TRBV20-1; j_call: TRBJ2-7; clone_size: few; d_call: .; cdr3_aa: CSVSPAYEQYF; cdr3_nt: TGCAGTGTCTCCCCAGCCTACGAGCAGTACTTC